The following is a T cell receptor (beta chain) sequence with its context. Its antigen is not yet known. Base-call qualities are not available, and no considerably larger clone is one nucleotide away. CDR1 is given as SQVTM and CDR2 as ANQGSEA, both from the germline V gene. The CDR3 runs 11 amino acids, cysteine and phenylalanine included. Only the CDR3 portion is preserved as DNA: 33 bases, with reading frame beginning at the first base. V and J are truncated by 4 bases and 8 bases respectively, leaving an intervening sequence of 9 bases. These data originate in a study of human T cells and chemical hapten exposure (dated by TCRdb to the early 2020s). A note on the overall study: For sensitization, 2% DPC in acetone was applied to an approximately 2 cm by approximately 2 cm area of upper inner arm skin. Blood was sampled from patients pre-sensitization (week 0) and at 2, 6 and about 24 weeks after DPC sensitization. Blood for TCR sequencing was provided by twenty-nine alopecia patients at one to four time points (pre-sensitization, 2, 6 and 24 weeks). Throughout the study period of 20 to 30 weeks, patients also received therapeutic DPC doses to the scalp every week. This study followed changes in the peripheral blood TCR repertoire in vivo during primary and secondary sensitization of alopecia patients to the hapten diphenylcyclopropenone (DPC). Libraries were pooled for sequencing, and variation in per-sample TCR yields was attributed mainly to small differences in library volumes within the pool. The patient cohort, mostly female, included alopecia areata with under or over 50% scalp involvement, alopecia totalis and alopecia universalis. Patch tests used Finn chambers with 0.01% DPC on the upper back, scored after 6 days by International Contact Dermatitis Research Group standards.

Library preparation was by RACE. Sequencing relied on a NextSeq 500. During library preparation, unique molecular identifiers were attached to individual cDNA molecules so that TCRs could be counted in a quantitative, reproducible way. Both TCR alpha and TCR beta chains were sequenced from each blood RNA sample. The authors processed their data as follows. The median number of TCRs per sample was approximately 96,000, ranging from about 23,224 to 750,000. V, J and CDR3 annotation of the TCR reads was carried out using the Decombinator software suite. For the PS versus PT1 abundance plots, all samples were subsampled to the same number of TCRs (28,000). Expanded TCRs were defined as absent before sensitization and observed at least eight times at the 2-week time point. TCRdb cleaned the public reads at Q25 with fastp, built clones with MiXCR and kept in-frame beta chains. One record per CDR3 amino acid sequence lists the most common genes and DNA. For this entry, the V and J calls and clone size follow TCRdb and not the study's own pipeline. This sample is represented by under 200,000 distinct CDR3 sequences; almost 30% of them were singletons. The top ten clonotypes cover 2.9% of the sample.

The time point tag for this specimen amounts to: pre-sensitization, week 0. Read against the paper, the sample's treatment or condition label means: therapeutic diphenylcyclopropenone sensitization with weekly scalp DPC. At each patch-test visit, blood was drawn before the patch test was applied. To be eligible, patients had to be aged 18 to 70, diagnosed with alopecia and judged suitable for DPC therapy, while pregnant patients were excluded. Total RNA was isolated from unfractionated whole blood collected in Tempus Blood RNA tubes. On the study overall, not on this receptor specifically: Repeated subsampling changed both the strength of the expansion versus patch-test correlation and the threshold at which that correlation became significant. Patch test score correlated positively with the number of PT1 expanded TCRs, reaching significance at thresholds 8, 16 and 32 but not at 4. Because every patient had alopecia, a presumed autoimmune disease, the patients' immune response might differ from that of healthy individuals. The number of TCRs above 1 in 1000 frequency did not change with DPC sensitization; there was no evidence of global repertoire structure alterations. Compared with pre-sensitization or healthy control sets, expanded TCRs formed significantly more large CDR3 similarity clusters, which is consistent with antigen-driven responses.

The starting material was whole blood, obtained in connection with sensitization to the hapten diphenylcyclopropenone (DPC). The receptor was derived from a woman in her thirties with alopecia areata. Some clones in this sample may be carry-over from other donors' samples. The chain is made from TRBV29-1 and TRBJ2-1; the best D guess is TRBD1, with 5 bases matching. The sequenced DNA: TGCAGCGTTGTAGGGGCCTATGAGCAGTTCTTC. The translation is CSVVGAYEQFF.